A selection of T cell receptor beta chains follows, all from one sample in a study of vaccination effects on CD4 cells after COVID-19. Libraries were prepared by immunoSEQ multiplex PCR; TCRdb keeps only in-frame clonotypes and omits some of them. The profile covers tens of thousands of clones, with approximately 73% appearing a single time and about a third taken by the ten largest. The antigens for these receptors are not known. The sample in question was CD4+ T cells from PBMCs cultured with a peptide pool, obtained before COVID-19 vaccination. The source is a human donor who had a prior SARS-CoV-2 infection. CDR3s include the opening cysteine and the closing phenylalanine or tryptophan. D genes are given only for firm matches. The size field is filled for only some rows; it gives once, few, many or a size class.

v_gene: TRBV27; len: 15; j_gene: TRBJ2-7; d_gene: TRBD2; abundance: -; CDR3aa: CASSNKRGGNYEQYF; CDR3nt: TGTGCCAGCAGTAACAAGCGGGGGGGAAACTACGAGCAGTACTTC
v_gene: TRBV12-3/TRBV12-4; len: 12; j_gene: TRBJ2-7; d_gene: TRBD2; abundance: -; CDR3aa: CASSSAGGEQYF; CDR3nt: TGTGCCAGCAGCTCGGCGGGGGGCGAGCAGTACTTC
v_gene: TRBV4-2; len: 18; j_gene: TRBJ2-3; d_gene: -; abundance: once; CDR3aa: CASSQEDLAYSLTDTQYF; CDR3nt: TGTGCCAGCAGCCAAGAAGACCTAGCGTACTCCCTCACAGATACGCAGTATTTT
v_gene: TRBV28; len: 16; j_gene: TRBJ2-1; d_gene: TRBD2; abundance: few; CDR3aa: CASSLGGTSGRNEQFF; CDR3nt: TGTGCCAGCAGTTTAGGAGGGACTAGCGGGAGAAATGAGCAGTTCTTC
v_gene: TRBV6-5; len: 16; j_gene: TRBJ2-7; d_gene: TRBD2; abundance: once; CDR3aa: CASSYSWNGRESEQYF; CDR3nt: TGTGCCAGCAGTTACTCGTGGAACGGGAGGGAGAGCGAGCAGTACTTC
v_gene: TRBV6-2/TRBV6-3; len: 19; j_gene: TRBJ2-3; d_gene: TRBD2; abundance: -; CDR3aa: CASSQGLAGYRAYTDTQYF; CDR3nt: TGTGCCAGCAGCCAGGGACTAGCGGGATATAGGGCTTACACAGATACGCAGTATTTT
v_gene: TRBV19; len: 17; j_gene: TRBJ1-6; d_gene: TRBD1; abundance: -; CDR3aa: CASSIVAGQNFYSPLHF; CDR3nt: TGTGCCAGTAGTATAGTCGCGGGACAGAACTTTTATTCACCCCTCCACTTT
v_gene: TRBV5-5; len: 15; j_gene: TRBJ1-2; d_gene: TRBD1; abundance: -; CDR3aa: CASSPGQGFNGGYTF; CDR3nt: TGTGCCAGCAGTCCGGGACAGGGTTTTAATGGAGGCTACACCTTC
v_gene: TRBV18; len: 15; j_gene: TRBJ2-5; d_gene: TRBD2; abundance: -; CDR3aa: CASSPLAGGTETQYF; CDR3nt: TGTGCCAGCTCACCTCTAGCGGGAGGGACGGAGACCCAGTACTTC
v_gene: TRBV18; len: 11; j_gene: TRBJ1-1; d_gene: -; abundance: -; CDR3aa: CASSPLLEAFF; CDR3nt: TGTGCCAGCTCACCTCTCCTTGAAGCTTTCTTT
v_gene: TRBV9; len: 14; j_gene: TRBJ2-3; d_gene: TRBD2; abundance: few; CDR3aa: CASSFSGSPDTQYF; CDR3nt: TGTGCCAGCAGCTTTAGCGGGAGCCCAGATACGCAGTATTTT
v_gene: TRBV19; len: 15; j_gene: TRBJ1-5; d_gene: TRBD1; abundance: -; CDR3aa: CASSILTGRAQPQHF; CDR3nt: TGTGCCAGTAGTATTCTGACAGGGAGAGCTCAGCCCCAGCATTTT
v_gene: TRBV18; len: 14; j_gene: TRBJ1-5; d_gene: TRBD1; abundance: -; CDR3aa: CASSPDRVYQPQHF; CDR3nt: TGTGCCAGCTCACCGGACAGGGTCTATCAGCCCCAGCATTTT
v_gene: TRBV7-3; len: 13; j_gene: TRBJ2-1; d_gene: TRBD1; abundance: few; CDR3aa: CASSITQGSEQFF; CDR3nt: TGTGCCAGCAGTATCACACAGGGGTCTGAGCAGTTCTTC
v_gene: TRBV6-1; len: 18; j_gene: TRBJ1-5; d_gene: -; abundance: once; CDR3aa: CASSEVGFRTSIDQPQHF; CDR3nt: TGTGCCAGCAGTGAAGTTGGATTCCGGACAAGTATCGATCAGCCCCAGCATTTT
v_gene: TRBV6-6; len: 15; j_gene: TRBJ2-6; d_gene: -; abundance: -; CDR3aa: CATRDTFSGANVLTF; CDR3nt: TGTGCCACCCGGGACACGTTCTCTGGGGCCAACGTCCTGACTTTC
v_gene: TRBV7-9; len: 13; j_gene: TRBJ1-6; d_gene: TRBD1; abundance: few; CDR3aa: CASSVTGDAPLHF; CDR3nt: TGTGCCAGCAGCGTGACAGGGGACGCACCCCTCCACTTT
v_gene: TRBV3-1/TRBV3-2; len: 15; j_gene: TRBJ1-3; d_gene: TRBD1; abundance: -; CDR3aa: CASSLGQGPGDTIYF; CDR3nt: TGTGCCAGCAGCCTCGGACAGGGACCAGGGGACACCATATATTTT
v_gene: TRBV4-3; len: 15; j_gene: TRBJ2-2; d_gene: -; abundance: -; CDR3aa: CASSPRTLRTGELFF; CDR3nt: TGCGCCAGCAGCCCCAGGACTCTTCGGACCGGGGAGCTGTTTTTT
v_gene: TRBV5-6; len: 15; j_gene: TRBJ1-2; d_gene: TRBD1; abundance: -; CDR3aa: CASSFGQGSGYGYTF; CDR3nt: TGTGCCAGCAGCTTCGGACAGGGATCGGGGTATGGCTACACCTTC
v_gene: TRBV5-4; len: 15; j_gene: TRBJ1-1; d_gene: -; abundance: -; CDR3aa: CASSLGHWTNTEAFF; CDR3nt: TGTGCCAGCAGCTTGGGGCACTGGACAAACACTGAAGCTTTCTTT
v_gene: TRBV5-6; len: 12; j_gene: TRBJ1-2; d_gene: -; abundance: few; CDR3aa: CASSSTGYGYTF; CDR3nt: TGTGCCAGCAGCTCGACAGGCTATGGCTACACCTTC
v_gene: TRBV6-5; len: 14; j_gene: TRBJ2-7; d_gene: -; abundance: -; CDR3aa: CASSRDGKGYEQYF; CDR3nt: TGTGCCAGCAGCCGCGACGGAAAGGGTTACGAGCAGTACTTC
v_gene: TRBV2; len: 14; j_gene: TRBJ1-1; d_gene: -; abundance: -; CDR3aa: CASSDRGRNTEAFF; CDR3nt: TGTGCCAGCAGTGACAGGGGACGGAACACTGAAGCTTTCTTT
v_gene: TRBV12-3/TRBV12-4; len: 13; j_gene: TRBJ2-1; d_gene: TRBD1; abundance: -; CDR3aa: CASSSRQGGPQFF; CDR3nt: TGTGCCAGCAGTTCTCGACAGGGGGGGCCGCAGTTCTTC
v_gene: TRBV11-1; len: 14; j_gene: TRBJ2-3; d_gene: -; abundance: -; CDR3aa: CASSLTLAADTQYF; CDR3nt: TGTGCCAGCAGCTTAACCCTAGCCGCAGATACGCAGTATTTT